The 21 T cell receptor beta chains listed next were all sequenced from one sample in a study of blood T cells in healthy people across ages. Next came a second PCR, run for about 7 to 11 cycles, which used a sample-barcoded 5' primer along with a J-beta primer mix. MiXCR, run by TCRdb on the 5' RACE reads, gives a single entry per CDR3 protein. The sample contains around 780,000 distinct CDR3 sequences, roughly 24% of which appear only once. These same data were also listed under a study on T cells of mothers and their children.

The sample taken for sequencing was blood. These receptors were obtained from a boy between 10 and 17 years old in good health.

V and J are TRBV19 and TRBJ2-1, with no clear D. Germline CDR1 is LNHDA and CDR2 is SQIVND (reference sequence). V lost 6 bases to trimming and J lost 4 bases, with 16 bases between them. The CDR3 loop spans 15 amino acids. CDR3 in amino acids: CASSPGSSLYNEQFF. The CDR3 DNA is TGTGCCAGTAGCCCTGGTTCTTCCTTGTACAATGAGCAGTTCTTC.

The chain couples TRBV7-6 to TRBJ2-2; the D is unclear. Germline lookup yields CDR1 SGHVS and CDR2 FNYEAQ. The CDR3 covers 13 residues. V gave up 5 bases and J gave up 7 bases, with 11 bases separating them. The CDR3 DNA follows: TGTGCCAGCAGCCAACGGATAAACGGGGAGCTGTTTTTT. Protein sequence: CASSQRINGELFF. The variable domain in full, completed from reference TRBV7-6 and TRBJ2-2, reads GAGVSQSPRYKVTKRGQDVALRCDPISGHVSLYWYRQALGQGPEFLTYFNYEAQQDKSGLPNDRFSAERPEGSISTLTIQRTEQRDSAMYRCASSQRINGELFFGEGSRLTVL.

Only one count was recorded for this clonotype. This chain links TRBV27 with TRBJ2-5, with 8 bases identical to TRBD2. Germline CDR1 and CDR2: MNHEY and SMNVEV (reference sequence). Unmatched junction bases numbered 6, after V lost 4 bases and J lost 2 bases. The CDR3 sequence is 15 residues long. In DNA form, the CDR3 reads TGTGCCAGCAGTTCACTACTAGCGGCTCAAGAGACCCAGTACTTC. Protein product: CASSSLLAAQETQYF.

The table lists this clonotype with many counts. This chain connects TRBV28 to TRBJ1-4; maybe TRBD1 (6 bases). V was shortened by 10 bases and J by 11 bases, with 41 bases between the two germline ends. The germline gives CDR1 MDHEN, CDR2 SYDVKM. This CDR3 has 20 residues. The CDR3 nucleotides read TGTGCCACCCGCAGCGACAGGCCGAAAAAGCCGGAAATAACCGGAGCGAAACTGTTTTTT. Residues: CATRSDRPKKPEITGAKLFF.

This chain links TRBV5-1 with TRBJ1-3; D gene uncertain. The CDR3 is made up of 16 amino acids. Germline values: CDR1 SGHRS, CDR2 YFSETQ. Trimming stripped 0 bases from V and 3 bases from J, with 13 bases between. CDR3 in amino acids: CASSLAGSENGNTIYF. In DNA form, the CDR3 reads TGCGCCAGCAGCTTGGCCGGCAGCGAGAATGGAAACACCATATATTTT.

The CDR3: CASSRTDRAVETQYF. As DNA, the CDR3 is TGTGCCAGCAGTCGCACGGACAGGGCGGTAGAGACCCAGTACTTC. The rearrangement uses TRBV6-5 and TRBJ2-5, with TRBD1 identical over 8 bases. Germline V CDR1 and CDR2: MNHEY, SVGAGI. With 5 bases clipped from V and 4 bases from J, the junction kept 9 bases outside the gene matches. The CDR3 sequence is 15 residues long.

This clonotype was detected a few times. The V call is TRBV3-1, the J call TRBJ1-2, with no clear D. The CDR3 loop spans 15 amino acids. Per germline, CDR1 LGHDT and CDR2 YNNKEL (reference sequence). The V gene lost 1 base and the J gene lost 1 base, with 10 bases spanning the gap. The chain's CDR3 is CASSQGPTLNYGYTF. The CDR3 DNA is TGTGCCAGCAGCCAAGGTCCGACACTTAACTATGGCTACACCTTC.

The sample holds a few counts of this clonotype. The chain employs TRBV7-6 and TRBJ1-3; D is unclear. The CDR3 covers 17 residues. Germline-derived CDR1 and CDR2 are SGHVS and FNYEAQ. The germline V and J ends were trimmed by 5 bases and 0 bases, with 17 bases remaining between them. The chain's CDR3 is CASSGRGGVSSGNTIYF. The CDR3 DNA sequence: TGTGCCAGCAGCGGACGCGGTGGGGTATCCTCTGGAAACACCATATATTTT.

This clonotype was observed a handful of times. The germline gene is not matched at one end of the junction; a read error may be the cause. The chain joins TRBV2 to TRBJ1-2, with a possible D match to TRBD1 (5 bases). Germline V gene data show CDR1 as SNHLY and CDR2 as FYNNEI. CDR3 length equals 8 residues. As DNA, the CDR3 is TGTGCCAGCAGGAGAGACAGTTTC. It specifies CASRRDSF. Variable domain in full (rest from reference TRBV2 and TRBJ1-2): EPEVTQTPSHQVTQMGQEVILRCVPISNHLYFYWYRQILGQKVEFLVSFYNNEISEKSEIFDDQFSVERPDGSNFTLKIRSTKLEDSAMYFCASRRDSFGSGTRLTVV.

This clonotype was seen only a few times. The chain carries TRBV12-3 or TRBV12-4 and TRBJ1-4; no reliable D call. Trimming stripped 6 bases from V and 14 bases from J, with 31 bases between. This CDR3 is 17 amino acids long. CDR3 residues: CASSTFIPDGGRKVLFF. CDR3 DNA sequence: TGTGCCAGCAGCACTTTTATACCGGACGGAGGGCGGAAGGTGCTGTTTTTT.

This clonotype was detected only a few times. This sequence joins TRBV12-3 or TRBV12-4 and TRBJ2-5, with TRBD2 matching over 8 bases. Trimming cost V 6 bases and J 2 bases; bases outside gene matches: 11. The CDR3 covers 16 residues. The CDR3 loop is CASSPRAGGSQETQYF. The CDR3 DNA sequence: TGTGCCAGCAGCCCCCGGGCGGGGGGTAGTCAAGAGACCCAGTACTTC.

The chain couples TRBV19 to TRBJ2-5, with 8 bases fitting TRBD1. Gene TRBJ2-7 matches the end of the DNA better, so the J call may be wrong. The germline V gene encodes CDR1 LNHDA and CDR2 SQIVND (reference sequence). The CDR3 totals 15 residues. The CDR3 sequence is CASSIDRGKTYEQYF. DNA for the CDR3: TGTGCCAGTAGTATCGACAGGGGCAAAACCTACGAGCAGTACTTC.

This clonotype was found a few times. V usage is TRBV24-1 and J usage is TRBJ2-1, with 8 bases lining up with TRBD1. CDR1 is KGHDR and CDR2 is SFDVKD in the germline V gene. The V and J ends lost 3 bases and 0 bases, in that order; junction bases with no gene match: 6. The CDR3 extends over 17 amino acids. The CDR3 spells CATSDNAGGRSYNEQFF. The CDR3 nucleotides read TGTGCCACCAGTGATAATGCAGGGGGCCGCTCCTACAATGAGCAGTTCTTC.

V is TRBV6-6 and J is TRBJ2-7; 8 nucleotides line up with TRBD2. Per the germline V gene, CDR1 is MNHNY and CDR2 is SVGAGI (reference sequence). The CDR3 is made up of 12 amino acids. With 8 bases clipped from V and 5 bases from J, the junction kept 5 bases outside the gene matches. The CDR3 protein is CASDPGGDEQYF. The CDR3 DNA reads TGTGCCAGCGACCCGGGAGGGGACGAGCAGTACTTC.

This clonotype was detected only a few times. The chain carries TRBV30 and TRBJ2-6; possible D gene TRBD2, 6 bases. Trimming removed 4 bases from V and 2 bases from J, with 15 bases in between. This CDR3 contains 16 residues. Germline V CDR1 and CDR2: GTSNPN, SVGIG (reference sequence). The CDR3 sequence: CAWTTEGIAGANVLTF. CDR3 in DNA: TGTGCCTGGACCACGGAGGGGATTGCTGGGGCCAACGTCCTGACTTTC.

The genes are TRBV12-3 or TRBV12-4 and TRBJ2-1; 9 nucleotides match TRBD1. The CDR3 runs 15 residues. The V segment lost 4 bases and the J segment 10 bases; nucleotides outside the gene matches: 11. The CDR3 region is CASSSRDRALREQFF. CDR3 sequence (DNA): TGTGCCAGCAGTTCCCGGGACAGGGCCCTTCGGGAGCAGTTCTTC.

Turning to this clonotype: The junction shows a germline mismatch at one end, possibly a read error. This sequence joins TRBV7-9 and TRBJ1-2, with D uncertain. CDR1 is SEHNR, CDR2 FQNEAQ, per germline (reference sequence). The CDR3 covers 12 residues. The chain's CDR3 is CASSLEGYGHTF. The CDR3 DNA follows: TGTGCCAGCAGCTTAGAGGGCTATGGCCACACCTTC.

This clonotype was observed a handful of times. The J gene is TRBJ2-7, the V gene TRBV28; a weak D match, TRBD2 (6 bases). Germline V CDR1 and CDR2: MDHEN, SYDVKM. CDR3 length equals 13 residues. Deletions cut 6 bases from V and 3 bases from J, with 12 bases between. The CDR3 region has the DNA TGTGCCAGCAGGTCCCAGGGACTCTACGAGCAGTACTTC. Amino acid sequence: CASRSQGLYEQYF.

V usage is TRBV5-1 and J usage is TRBJ2-5, with 8 bases matching TRBD2. With 8 bases clipped from V and 3 bases from J, the junction kept 15 bases outside the gene matches. Per germline, CDR1 SGHRS and CDR2 YFSETQ. The CDR3 runs 16 residues. The CDR3 nucleotides read TGCGCCAGTGACCCTGGGCGGGGGGCCCAGAAAGAGACCCAGTACTTC. This codes for CASDPGRGAQKETQYF. The full variable domain, completed using reference TRBV5-1 and TRBJ2-5, is KAGVTQTPRYLIKTRGQQVTLSCSPISGHRSVSWYQQTPGQGLQFLFEYFSETQRNKGNFPGRFSGRQFSNSRSEMNVSTLELGDSALYLCASDPGRGAQKETQYFGPGTRLLVL.

Comment on this clonotype: A much larger clone is a single base away; this may be a read error. The chain uses TRBV27 and TRBJ1-4; D perhaps matches TRBD1 (5 bases). CDR3 length equals 14 residues. Trimming took 4 bases from V and 6 from J, leaving 12 bases between them. CDR1 and CDR2 from the germline V gene are MNHEY and SMNVEV (reference sequence). CDR3 protein: CASSSAGMDEKLFF. CDR3 in DNA: TGTGCCAGCAGTTCCGCAGGGATGGATGAAAAACTGTTTTTT.

This clonotype was observed a handful of times. The chain employs TRBV2 and TRBJ1-2; 7 bases fit TRBD1. Trimming took 7 bases from V and 3 from J; bases not matched to a gene: 8. This CDR3 is built from 14 residues. Looked up from germline, CDR1 is SNHLY and CDR2 is FYNNEI. The CDR3 sequence: CASTYDRVDYGYTF. As DNA, the CDR3 is TGTGCCAGCACTTATGACAGGGTTGACTATGGCTACACCTTC.